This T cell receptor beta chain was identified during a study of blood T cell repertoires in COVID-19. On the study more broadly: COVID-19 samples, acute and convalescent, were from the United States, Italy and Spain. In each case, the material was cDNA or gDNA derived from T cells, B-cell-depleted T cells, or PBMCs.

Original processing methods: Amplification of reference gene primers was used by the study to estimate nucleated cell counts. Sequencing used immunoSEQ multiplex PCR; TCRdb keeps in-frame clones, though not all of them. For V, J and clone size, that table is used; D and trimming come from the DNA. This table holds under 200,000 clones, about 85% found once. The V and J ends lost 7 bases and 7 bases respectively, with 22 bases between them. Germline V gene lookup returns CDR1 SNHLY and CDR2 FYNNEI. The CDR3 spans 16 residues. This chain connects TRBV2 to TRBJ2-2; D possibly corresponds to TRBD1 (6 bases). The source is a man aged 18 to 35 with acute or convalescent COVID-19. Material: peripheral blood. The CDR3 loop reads CASNTAGALDHGELFF. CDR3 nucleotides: TGTGCCAGCAATACCGCAGGGGCGCTTGATCACGGGGAGCTGTTTTTT.